Each of the 7 T cell receptor beta chains below was sequenced from the same sample in a study of T cells in women clearing cervical HPV infection. Sequenced by immunoSEQ multiplex PCR; TCRdb stores in-frame clones only, minus some. The sample spans around 31,000 clones; the ten largest clones claim roughly 8.4%. The material sequenced was blood buffy coat. The receptors shown here come from a woman aged 18 to 75 with a cervical HPV16 infection that either progressed to CIN3+ or cleared (not recorded which).

With respect to this clone: The read gets to within 3 residues of the CDR3 end, and the germline J gene fills in the rest. This sequence joins TRBV11-3 and TRBJ2-2, with 7 nucleotides matching TRBD1. The germline V gene encodes CDR1 SGHNT and CDR2 YENEEA. V lost 4 bases to trimming and J lost 1 base; unmatched junction nucleotides: 3. The CDR3 is made up of 15 amino acids. The chain's CDR3 is CASSSAGGNTGELFF. The covered CDR3 bases are TGTGCCAGCAGCTCCGCAGGGGGGAACACCGGGGAG.

As concerns this clone: The read comes to an end 3 residues before the CDR3 does, leaving the germline J gene to fill in the end. The V and J genes are TRBV20-1 and TRBJ2-7; TRBD1 matches at 10 bases. Germline CDR1 DFQATT, CDR2 SNEGSKA (reference sequence). The J segment lost 4 bases and the V segment lost 6 bases, leaving 9 bases of the junction unmatched. The CDR3 sequence is 14 residues long. The CDR3 spells CSAKEGQGEYEQYF. The part of the CDR3 DNA that was read is TGCAGTGCCAAGGAAGGACAGGGGGAATACGAG.

Regarding this clone: The CDR3 extends 3 residues past the end of the read, so its final part is completed from the germline J gene. This rearrangement joins TRBV6-2 or TRBV6-3 to TRBJ2-7, with TRBD1 matching over 9 bases. From germline, CDR1 is MNHEY and CDR2 SVGEGT. CDR3 size: 12 residues. Trimming at V came to 5 bases and at J to 6 bases, leaving 2 bases not matched to a gene. CDR3 protein: CASSKTGGEQYF. The covered CDR3 bases are TGTGCCAGCAGTAAGACAGGGGGCGAG.

With respect to this clone: The CDR3 end is not reached by the read, which stops 3 residues before it; the germline J gene fills it in. This chain connects TRBV12-3 or TRBV12-4 to TRBJ2-7, with TRBD2 matching 11 bases. The CDR3 extends over 15 amino acids. V was clipped by 7 bases and J by 4 bases; unmatched bases: 9. The CDR3 DNA, read in part, is TGTGCCAGCACCGATACTAGCGGGAGTAAGTACGAG. Its protein product is CASTDTSGSKYE. The entire CDR3 protein is CASTDTSGSKYEQYF.

To note about this clone: Coverage ceases 3 residues before the CDR3 finishes, and the germline J gene fills in the end. The chain has TRBV5-1 and TRBJ1-2, with unresolved D. Germline loops: CDR1 SGHRS, CDR2 YFSETQ. The V end was cut by 2 bases, the J end by 6 bases, with 14 bases between. The CDR3 sequence is 14 residues long. The CDR3 spells CASSLDTAINGYTF. The covered CDR3 bases are TGCGCCAGCAGCTTAGACACTGCGATAAATGGC.

A remark on this clone: The read is 3 residues too short to cover the CDR3 end, so that end is filled in from the germline J gene. This chain joins TRBV4-2 and TRBJ1-4; 8 bases map to TRBD1. The ends lost 6 bases at V and 7 bases at J; junction bases unmatched: 7. This CDR3 has 14 residues. Germline V CDR1 and CDR2: LGHNA, YNFKEQ. CDR3 DNA, as far as it was read: TGTGCCAGCAGACAGGGGGACACTGGTGAAAAA. Translated: CASRQGDTGEK. The CDR3, in full, reads CASRQGDTGEKLFF.

As to this clone: The read terminates 3 residues ahead of where the CDR3 ends, so the germline J gene completes it. This chain links TRBV5-1 with TRBJ1-4; 9 bases map to TRBD1. The CDR3 has 19 residues. Germline-derived CDR1 and CDR2 are SGHRS and YFSETQ. This chain's CDR3 is CASSWTTGGYPSGANVLFF. CDR3 DNA (partial): TGCGCCAGCAGCTGGACGACAGGGGGATATCCCTCTGGGGCCAACGTA.